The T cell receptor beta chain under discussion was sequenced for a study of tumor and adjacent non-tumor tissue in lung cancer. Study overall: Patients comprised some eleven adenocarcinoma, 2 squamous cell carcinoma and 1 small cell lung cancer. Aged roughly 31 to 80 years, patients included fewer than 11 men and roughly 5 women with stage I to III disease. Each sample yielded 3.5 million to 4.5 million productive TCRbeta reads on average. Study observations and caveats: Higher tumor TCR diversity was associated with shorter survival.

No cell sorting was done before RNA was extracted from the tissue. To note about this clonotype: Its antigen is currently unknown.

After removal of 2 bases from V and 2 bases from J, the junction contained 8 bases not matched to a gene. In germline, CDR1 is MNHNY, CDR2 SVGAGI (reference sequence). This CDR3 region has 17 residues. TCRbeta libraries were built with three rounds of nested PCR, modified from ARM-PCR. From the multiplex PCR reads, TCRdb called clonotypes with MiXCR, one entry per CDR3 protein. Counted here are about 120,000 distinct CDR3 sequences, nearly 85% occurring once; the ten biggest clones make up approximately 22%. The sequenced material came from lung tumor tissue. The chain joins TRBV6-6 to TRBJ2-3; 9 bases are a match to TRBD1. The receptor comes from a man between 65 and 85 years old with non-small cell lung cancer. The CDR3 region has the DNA TGTGCCAGCAGTTACGATCCATACAGGGGGCTCACAGATACGCAGTATTTT. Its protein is CASSYDPYRGLTDTQYF.